At least ten counts were recorded for the clone carrying this TCR beta chain. These data originate in a study of T-cell reconstitution after alpha-beta-depleted transplantation in children. The authors prepared the TCRbeta library with unique molecular identifiers. TCRdb reprocessed the PCR reads with MiXCR, giving one entry per CDR3 protein. The sample contains 550,000 to 600,000 distinct CDR3 sequences, approximately 22% of which appear only once. The TCR was taken from a boy less than two years old who had a stem cell transplant for acute myeloid leukemia, so the T cells may come from the graft donor. Sequencing was performed on PBMCs, mostly from graft donor cells, taken 360 days after TCRalphabeta/CD19-depleted stem cell transplant.

The CDR3 nucleotides read TGCAGTGCTAAGCAAGAGACCCAGTACTTC. It is translated as CSAKQETQYF. J is TRBJ2-5 and V is TRBV20-1, with D hard to call. Trimming took off 4 bases at V and 2 bases at J, with 2 bases between the two ends. Germline V gene lookup returns CDR1 DFQATT and CDR2 SNEGSKA (reference sequence). The CDR3 has 10 amino acids.